The sequence of this T cell receptor (beta chain) was determined in a study of tissue T cells after allogeneic stem cell transplantation. With regard to this clone: No antigen is known for it.

Study findings and constraints: Within patients, tissue anatomy strongly shaped TCR repertoire composition.

The length of the CDR3 is 14 residues. Looked up from germline, CDR1 is GTSNPN and CDR2 is SVGIG (reference sequence). The junction had 5 bases not matched to a gene; V was cut back by 2 bases and J by 7 bases. Assay used: immunoSEQ multiplex PCR; TCRdb lists only in-frame clones, some missing. Of about 9,400 clones in the sample, 60% to 70% were seen once. This sequence originates from a male donor at least 60 years old with lung cancer. The sample in question was tissue from the stomach, obtained at autopsy. The J gene is TRBJ1-6, the V gene TRBV30; 7 bases are shared with TRBD1. DNA of the CDR3: TGTGCCTGGAGTATCGGCAGGGGGAATTCACCCCTCCACTTT. Translated: CAWSIGRGNSPLHF.